The 26 T cell receptor beta chains reported below all come from one sample, sequenced in a study of blood T cell repertoires in COVID-19. Using immunoSEQ multiplex PCR, the repertoire was profiled, and TCRdb retains in-frame clones only, with some absent. The repertoire holds around 100,000 clones, with around nine tenths as singletons. The sequenced sample was peripheral blood. The receptors come from a man aged 55 to 70 with COVID-19, enrolled during active disease.

This chain joins TRBV30 and TRBJ1-6; D possibly corresponds to TRBD1 (6 bases). Trimming took off 4 bases at V and 3 bases at J, with 10 bases between the two ends. This CDR3 has 14 residues. From germline, CDR1 is GTSNPN and CDR2 SVGIG (reference sequence). The DNA for the CDR3 is TGTGCCTGGACGGCAGGGGACTATAATTCACCCCTCCACTTT. Protein sequence: CAWTAGDYNSPLHF.

The genes are TRBV7-6 and TRBJ2-7; D is undetermined. Per the germline V gene, CDR1 is SGHVS and CDR2 is FNYEAQ. Deletions cut 4 bases from V and 0 bases from J, with 13 bases between. This CDR3 is 15 amino acids long. The CDR3 loop reads CASSSRHPSSYEQYF. The CDR3 DNA reads as TGTGCCAGCAGCTCAAGACACCCGAGCTCCTACGAGCAGTACTTC.

DNA of the CDR3: TGTGCCAGCAGCTTCCTCGACAGGTGGCCTGAAGCTTTCTTT. Translated: CASSFLDRWPEAFF. The V gene is TRBV7-9, the J gene TRBJ1-1; a weak D match, TRBD1 (6 bases). Trimming cost V 3 bases and J 6 bases, with 14 bases left between them. Germline CDR1 is SEHNR and CDR2 is FQNEAQ (reference sequence). The CDR3 has 14 residues. Variable domain in full (rest from reference TRBV7-9 and TRBJ1-1): DTGVSQNPRHKITKRGQNVTFRCDPISEHNRLYWYRQTLGQGPEFLTYFQNEAQLEKSRLLSDRFSAERPKGSFSTLEIQRTEQGDSAMYLCASSFLDRWPEAFFGQGTRLTVV.

CDR3 DNA: TGTGCCAGCAGGGGAGGGGCAGATACGCAGTATTTT. Translated: CASRGGADTQYF. The chain combines TRBV28 with TRBJ2-3; 7 nucleotides line up with TRBD2. The CDR3 extends over 12 amino acids. CDR1 MDHEN and CDR2 SYDVKM come from the germline V gene. V lost 6 bases, J lost 4 bases, and 1 base stayed unmatched.

This chain uses TRBV10-3 with TRBJ2-2; D remains unclear. The V gene lost 0 bases and the J gene lost 0 bases, with 8 bases spanning the gap. The CDR3 covers 16 residues. The V gene's germline CDR1 is ENHRY and CDR2 SYGVKD. CDR3 protein: CAISESRGSNTGELFF. The CDR3 coding sequence is TGTGCCATCAGTGAGTCTCGCGGTTCGAACACCGGGGAGCTGTTTTTT.

CDR3 nucleotides: TGTGCCAGCAGTCCAGGGTTCCGGGAAAAACTGTTTTTT. Its translation is CASSPGFREKLFF. The J gene is TRBJ1-4, the V gene TRBV11-3; possible D gene TRBD1, 5 bases. Germline V lookup: CDR1 SGHNT, CDR2 YENEEA. The CDR3 sequence is 13 residues long. Deletions cut 6 bases from V and 8 bases from J, with 13 bases between.

The chain carries TRBV4-1 and TRBJ1-4; D call uncertain. V lost 1 base and J lost 4, with 10 bases in between. CDR1 MGHRA and CDR2 YSYEKL come from the germline V gene. The CDR3 consists of 15 residues. The CDR3 region has the DNA TGCGCCAGCAGCCAAGGGTCGGGTATTAATGAAAAACTGTTTTTT. Translating gives CASSQGSGINEKLFF.

The chain uses TRBV3-1 (or the pseudogene TRBV3-2) and TRBJ2-7, with 10 bases aligning to TRBD2. The J segment lost 1 base and the V segment lost 1 base, leaving 7 bases of the junction unmatched. CDR1 and CDR2 (germline): LGHDT, YNNKEL (reference sequence). CDR3 length: 17 amino acids. The DNA for the CDR3 is TGTGCCAGCAGCCAAGGGACTAGCGGATTACTATCCTACGAGCAGTACTTC. This sequence encodes CASSQGTSGLLSYEQYF.

V is TRBV11-2 and J is TRBJ1-4; D possibly corresponds to TRBD1 (6 bases). CDR1 and CDR2 from the germline V gene are SGHAT and FQNNGV. This CDR3 comprises 15 residues. Trimming shortened V by 2 bases and J by 4 bases, and 11 bases separated the two germline ends. The CDR3 spells CASSLPRQDNEKLFF. In DNA, the CDR3 is TGTGCCAGCAGCTTACCAAGACAGGATAATGAAAAACTGTTTTTT.

This chain joins TRBV28 and TRBJ1-4; TRBD1 is a possible D gene (6 bases). The V and J ends lost 8 bases and 8 bases respectively, with 15 bases between them. Germline V gives CDR1 MDHEN, CDR2 SYDVKM. This CDR3 region has 13 residues. CDR3 protein: CASGPTQGEKLFF. The CDR3 region has the DNA TGTGCCAGCGGACCTACACAGGGAGAAAAACTGTTTTTT.

CDR3 nucleotides: TGTGCCAGCAGCCACCGGGACAGCACACAAAGCTACACCTTC. This gives the protein CASSHRDSTQSYTF. The rearrangement uses TRBV3-1 (or the pseudogene TRBV3-2) and TRBJ1-2; TRBD1 aligns across 7 bases. The germline V gene encodes CDR1 LGHDT and CDR2 YNNKEL (reference sequence). There are 14 residues in the CDR3. V shed 3 bases and J 9 bases; nucleotides not matched to a gene: 10.

The chain recombines TRBV25-1 with TRBJ2-7; tentative D call: TRBD1 (5 bases). Per germline, CDR1 MGHDK and CDR2 SYGVNS. CDR3 length: 16 residues. Trimming pared 1 base from V and 6 bases from J, leaving 19 bases between. CDR3 region: CASSEWGGVGESEQYF. CDR3 coding DNA: TGTGCCAGCAGTGAATGGGGCGGCGTCGGAGAGTCCGAGCAGTACTTC.

The V and J genes are TRBV7-3 and TRBJ1-1; D gene unclear. Trimming pared 5 bases from V and 1 base from J, leaving 11 bases between. In germline, CDR1 is SGHTA, CDR2 FQGTGA. The CDR3 is 14 residues long. CDR3 sequence (DNA): TGTGCCAGCAGCCGTTCCCCGGGGAACACTGAAGCTTTCTTT. This encodes CASSRSPGNTEAFF.

Only a few counts were recorded for this clone. Other DNA sequences in this sample translate to the same CDR3. J is TRBJ1-1 and V is TRBV4-1, with D possibly matching TRBD1 (5 bases). This CDR3 spans 14 amino acids. Germline CDR1 reads MGHRA; CDR2 reads YSYEKL. Trimming pared 0 bases from V and 4 bases from J, leaving 9 bases between. The CDR3 DNA is TGCGCCAGCAGCCAAGATTTGGGGGGCACTGAAGCTTTCTTT. It encodes CASSQDLGGTEAFF.

The chain combines TRBV2 with TRBJ1-1, with unresolved D. Per the germline V gene, CDR1 is SNHLY and CDR2 is FYNNEI. Trimming removed 7 bases at V and 4 bases at J, with 13 bases between. CDR3 length equals 13 residues. CDR3 amino acids: CASTNQLVTEAFF. CDR3 coding DNA: TGTGCCAGCACAAACCAGTTGGTCACTGAAGCTTTCTTT.

V gene TRBV4-1 combines with J gene TRBJ2-7; 7 nucleotides line up with TRBD1. Per the germline V gene, CDR1 is MGHRA and CDR2 is YSYEKL. The CDR3 totals 15 residues. The V gene end was trimmed by 1 base and the J gene end by 0 bases; junction bases not matched to a gene: 3. The CDR3 nucleotides read TGCGCCAGCAGCCAAGTCCAGGGGGACTCCTACGAGCAGTACTTC. Encoded protein: CASSQVQGDSYEQYF.

V is TRBV7-7 and J is TRBJ2-5; D may be TRBD2 (6 bases). V was cut by 1 base and J by 0 bases, with 12 bases left in between. Looked up from germline, CDR1 is SSHAT and CDR2 is FNYEAQ (reference sequence). CDR3 length equals 16 residues. This chain's CDR3 is CASSLEARGNQETQYF. CDR3 DNA sequence: TGTGCCAGCAGCTTAGAGGCCCGGGGGAACCAAGAGACCCAGTACTTC.

The chain recombines TRBV30 with TRBJ1-2; 7 positions match TRBD1. The CDR3 has 12 amino acids. V lost 4 bases to trimming and J lost 8 bases; unmatched junction nucleotides: 7. Germline loops: CDR1 GTSNPN, CDR2 SVGIG (reference sequence). The CDR3 bases are TGTGCCTGGATTACAGGGGCGGGGGGCTACACCTTC. It codes for CAWITGAGGYTF.

This clone was recorded a few times. The chain has TRBV18 and TRBJ2-2; the match to TRBD1 covers 7 bases. The J segment lost 3 bases and the V segment lost 3 bases, leaving 1 base of the junction unmatched. The germline V gene has CDR1 KGHSH and CDR2 LQKENI. The CDR3 extends over 14 amino acids. This chain's CDR3 is CASSPGTDTGELFF. The CDR3 DNA reads TGTGCCAGCTCACCCGGGACAGACACCGGGGAGCTGTTTTTT.

In its sample, this clone was seen once. This rearrangement joins TRBV7-2 to TRBJ2-1, with a possible D match to TRBD1 (6 bases). Per the germline V gene, CDR1 is SGHTA and CDR2 is FQGNSA. The CDR3 is 15 amino acids. The V and J ends lost 6 bases and 6 bases respectively, with 18 bases between them. This CDR3 is CASRPQGMLGNEQFF. The DNA for the CDR3 is TGTGCCAGCAGACCACAGGGAATGCTGGGCAATGAGCAGTTCTTC. The whole variable domain, filled in from reference TRBV7-2 and TRBJ2-1, reads GAGVSQSPSNKVTEKGKDVELRCDPISGHTALYWYRQSLGQGLEFLIYFQGNSAPDKSGLPSDRFSAERTGGSVSTLTIQRTQQEDSAVYLCASRPQGMLGNEQFFGPGTRLTVL.

The V and J genes are TRBV7-8 and TRBJ2-2, with 7 bases lining up with TRBD1. The junction had 5 bases not matched to a gene; V was cut back by 5 bases and J by 2 bases. CDR1 SGHVS and CDR2 FQNEAQ come from the germline V gene. The CDR3 sequence is 15 residues long. The CDR3: CASSKDRLNTGELFF. For the CDR3, the DNA is TGTGCCAGCAGCAAGGACAGGCTTAACACCGGGGAGCTGTTTTTT.

The V gene is TRBV7-9, the J gene TRBJ2-3; tentative D call: TRBD2 (6 bases). The CDR3 runs 15 residues. The germline V and J ends were trimmed by 5 bases and 6 bases, with 18 bases remaining between them. The germline CDR1 and CDR2 sequences are SEHNR and FQNEAQ (reference sequence). CDR3 sequence (DNA): TGTGCCAGCAGCCCGGGGGACGGACGTAAGGATACGCAGTATTTT. Its translation: CASSPGDGRKDTQYF.

The CDR3 DNA is TGTGCCAGCTCAACGACAGGTATTACTGAAGCTTTCTTT. Protein: CASSTTGITEAFF. The V gene is TRBV18, the J gene TRBJ1-1, with D maybe TRBD1 (6 bases). Germline loops: CDR1 KGHSH, CDR2 LQKENI. The CDR3 is 13 amino acids. Deletions cut 5 bases from V and 5 bases from J, with 12 bases between.

V is TRBV2 and J is TRBJ2-1; 11 nucleotides align to TRBD2. Germline V gives CDR1 SNHLY, CDR2 FYNNEI. With 4 bases clipped from V and 2 bases from J, the junction kept 4 bases outside the gene matches. This CDR3 has 16 residues. The CDR3 reads CASSGLAGGPYNEQFF. In nucleotides, the CDR3 is TGTGCCAGCAGTGGGCTAGCGGGAGGTCCCTACAATGAGCAGTTCTTC.

V and J are TRBV5-1 and TRBJ1-2, with 8 nucleotides matching TRBD1. This CDR3 contains 14 residues. Germline V lookup: CDR1 SGHRS, CDR2 YFSETQ. The junction had 9 bases not matched to a gene; V was cut back by 3 bases and J by 8 bases. The CDR3 loop is CASSSGQGGGGYTF. The CDR3 DNA reads TGCGCCAGCAGCTCAGGACAGGGAGGAGGGGGCTACACCTTC.

This chain connects TRBV5-4 to TRBJ2-7, with D possibly matching TRBD1 (6 bases). The germline V gene has CDR1 SGHNT and CDR2 YYREEE (reference sequence). Trimming pared 4 bases from V and 3 bases from J, leaving 14 bases between. The CDR3 has 14 residues. The CDR3, as DNA: TGTGCCAGCAGCGAGCCGGGACACCGCTACGAGCAGTACTTC. Its translation: CASSEPGHRYEQYF.